This TCR beta chain was identified during a study of tumor-infiltrating lymphocytes in oesophageal squamous cell carcinoma (dated by TCRdb to about 2016). Library creation used PCR. Sequencing used an Illumina HiSeq 2000. TCRdb itself trimmed the public reads at Q25 with fastp, ran MiXCR and retained productive beta chains. Each CDR3 protein appears once, grouped with its most common genes and DNA. The sample table records over 15,000 distinct CDR3 sequences; around 46% of these occur just once. The ten largest clones add up to roughly 30% of the sample. Points on this clonotype: It has no known antigen specificity. The sample holds no much larger clone one base away, and base qualities are not on file.

The germline V gene specifies SGHRS as CDR1 and YFSETQ as CDR2. From its cysteine to its phenylalanine, the CDR3 spans 14 amino acids. Only CDR3 DNA remains: 42 bases, in frame from the first base. The TCR sequence derives from a female donor with esophageal squamous cell carcinoma. The rearrangement joined TRBV5-1 to TRBJ2-5, and TRBD2 aligns with 8 junction nucleotides. The DNA end favors TRBJ2-1, so the J call may be wrong. Sequenced: normal esophageal tissue next to the tumor. This receptor has the CDR3 CASSLGLEVGEQFF. DNA sequence: TGCGCCAGCAGCCTGGGACTAGAGGTCGGCGAGCAGTTCTTC.